These 14 T cell receptor beta chains originate from one sample sequenced in a study of cytomegalovirus exposure and HLA in healthy donors. With 60 Vbeta and 13 Jbeta primers, the PCR was carried out. The assay was immunoSEQ multiplex PCR, and TCRdb's table has in-frame clones only and misses some. The sample holds some 150,000 clones; around 75% are singletons and the top ten take 2.5% to 4%. Sequencing input: PBMCs. Source of these receptors: a man aged 35 to 55 in good health and CMV-seronegative.

The J gene is TRBJ2-3, the V gene TRBV4-3; 11 bases map to TRBD1. The germline V gene encodes CDR1 LGHNA and CDR2 YSLEER. V was pared by 0 bases and J by 3 bases, with 5 bases of the junction left unmatched. The CDR3 length is 17 residues. CDR3 in amino acids: CASSQEYGQGATDTQYF. The CDR3 coding sequence is TGCGCCAGCAGCCAAGAATACGGACAGGGGGCAACAGATACGCAGTATTTT.

This sequence joins TRBV9 and TRBJ1-6; weak D call: TRBD1 (6 bases). With 0 bases removed from V and 10 bases from J, the gap between germline ends came to 11 bases. Germline V gives CDR1 SGDLS, CDR2 YYNGEE. The CDR3 is 14 amino acids. The CDR3 protein is CASSVDDRLSPLHF. The CDR3 nucleotides are TGTGCCAGCAGCGTAGACGACAGGTTATCACCCCTCCACTTT.

This clone was counted once. The rearrangement links TRBV11-3 to TRBJ2-2; 7 nucleotides align to TRBD1. In germline, CDR1 is SGHNT, CDR2 YENEEA. The ends lost 5 bases at V and 2 bases at J; junction bases unmatched: 5. The CDR3 has 15 amino acids. The CDR3 DNA follows: TGTGCCAGCAGCCCGGGACAGACAAACACCGGGGAGCTGTTTTTT. Protein product: CASSPGQTNTGELFF.

The chain carries TRBV6-1 and TRBJ2-1; TRBD2 matches at 12 bases. V lost 4 bases to trimming and J lost 0 bases; unmatched junction nucleotides: 10. The length of the CDR3 is 19 residues. Germline V gives CDR1 MNHNS, CDR2 SASEGT. CDR3 nucleotides: TGTGCCAGCAGTGCACTGACTAGCGGGGGATCCTACTCCTACAATGAGCAGTTCTTC. Protein: CASSALTSGGSYSYNEQFF.

In the case of this clone: The same CDR3 also results from other DNA sequences found in this sample. This sequence joins TRBV9 and TRBJ2-3; weak D call: TRBD2 (6 bases). The CDR3 has 14 amino acids. With 0 bases removed from V and 5 bases from J, the gap between germline ends came to 10 bases. Germline V lookup: CDR1 SGDLS, CDR2 YYNGEE. For the CDR3, the DNA is TGTGCCAGCAGCGTAGACCCGGGGGAAGATACGCAGTATTTT. Amino acid sequence: CASSVDPGEDTQYF.

Here the CDR3 DNA reads TGTGCCAGTAGTATTAGACGAAACAGCCTCTATGGCTACACCTTC. Amino acids: CASSIRRNSLYGYTF. The chain has TRBV19 and TRBJ1-2, with D hard to call. The CDR3 runs to 15 residues. V was clipped by 3 bases and J by 4 bases, with 15 bases between them. The germline gives CDR1 LNHDA, CDR2 SQIVND (reference sequence).

V usage is TRBV7-9 and J usage is TRBJ1-2, with TRBD1 as a possible D gene (5 bases). V lost 1 base and J lost 5, with 8 bases in between. CDR3 size: 13 residues. Germline-derived CDR1 and CDR2 are SEHNR and FQNEAQ (reference sequence). The CDR3 sequence is CASSLGEGYGYTF. CDR3 bases: TGTGCCAGCAGCTTAGGGGAGGGGTATGGCTACACCTTC.

The table lists this clone with a few counts. This chain links TRBV6-5 with TRBJ1-1, with 7 bases fitting TRBD1. The V gene's germline CDR1 is MNHEY and CDR2 SVGAGI. V lost 5 bases, J lost 2 bases, and 8 bases stayed unmatched. This CDR3 region has 15 residues. For the CDR3, the DNA is TGTGCCAGCAGTCAATACAGGGGATTAAACACTGAAGCTTTCTTT. Protein: CASSQYRGLNTEAFF.

This clone came up once. This sequence joins TRBV28 and TRBJ2-3; D gene ambiguous. Germline V CDR1 and CDR2: MDHEN, SYDVKM. The V and J ends lost 6 bases and 1 base respectively, with 8 bases between them. This CDR3 comprises 13 residues. CDR3 sequence: CASRNSGTDTQYF. CDR3 nucleotides: TGTGCCAGCAGGAATTCGGGCACAGATACGCAGTATTTT.

This clone came up once. The V and J genes are TRBV11-1 and TRBJ2-3; D perhaps matches TRBD1 (6 bases). The CDR3 extends over 14 amino acids. Trimming removed 2 bases from V and 5 bases from J, with 11 bases in between. Per the germline V gene, CDR1 is SGHAT and CDR2 is FQDESV (reference sequence). Here the CDR3 DNA reads TGTGCCAGCAGCTTATACCGGGACAAAGATACGCAGTATTTT. It yields the protein CASSLYRDKDTQYF. The full variable domain, completed using reference TRBV11-1 and TRBJ2-3, is EAEVAQSPRYKITEKSQAVAFWCDPISGHATLYWYRQILGQGPELLVQFQDESVVDDSQLPKDRFSAERLKGVDSTLKIQPAELGDSAMYLCASSLYRDKDTQYFGPGTRLTVL.

In its sample, this clone was seen a few times. The chain carries TRBV10-3 and TRBJ1-1, with 7 bases that match TRBD1. J lost 1 base, V lost 1 base, and 3 bases had no gene match. Germline CDR1 is ENHRY and CDR2 is SYGVKD. The length of the CDR3 is 15 residues. In DNA, the CDR3 is TGTGCCATCAGTGAGTTGGGACAGCCGAACACTGAAGCTTTCTTT. Residues: CAISELGQPNTEAFF.

The rearrangement links TRBV18 to TRBJ2-3, with TRBD1 identical over 7 bases. The ends lost 5 bases at V and 2 bases at J; junction bases unmatched: 13. Germline CDR1 KGHSH, CDR2 LQKENI. This CDR3 has 17 amino acids. In DNA form, the CDR3 reads TGTGCCAGCTCAGGTGCTTCGGGACAGAAAAACACAGATACGCAGTATTTT. Encoded protein: CASSGASGQKNTDTQYF.

This chain links TRBV9 with TRBJ2-5; possibly TRBD1 for D (8 bases). The CDR3 is 13 residues long. Per germline, CDR1 SGDLS and CDR2 YYNGEE. Trimming took 3 bases from V and 7 from J, leaving 13 bases between them. CDR3 residues: CASSDRGGGTQYF. The CDR3 DNA is TGTGCCAGCAGCGACAGGGGGGGAGGGACCCAGTACTTC.

The V gene is TRBV7-3, the J gene TRBJ1-1; D perhaps matches TRBD1 (6 bases). V was pared by 1 base and J by 5 bases, with 8 bases between. Germline V gene sequence: CDR1 SGHTA, CDR2 FQGTGA. The CDR3 covers 13 residues. The CDR3 DNA reads TGTGCCAGCAGCTTAAGAAGGGGGACTGAAGCTTTCTTT. Translation: CASSLRRGTEAFF.